Listed below are T cell receptor beta chains from one sample, sequenced in a study of cytomegalovirus exposure and HLA in healthy donors. Generated by immunoSEQ multiplex PCR, the TCRdb table keeps only in-frame clones and is missing some. In the table there are some 140,000 clones, about 90% of which are singletons. Material for sequencing was PBMCs. The receptors shown here come from a man aged 18 to 35 in good health and CMV-seronegative. CDR3s include the opening cysteine and the closing phenylalanine or tryptophan. D genes are given only for firm matches. Not every row has a clone size; where given, it reads once, few, many or a size class.

v_call,j_call,d_call,clone_size,cdr3_aa,cdr3_nt
TRBV5-1,TRBJ2-6,.,few,CASSPDRSGANVLTF,TGCGCCAGCAGCCCGGACAGATCTGGGGCCAACGTCCTGACTTTC
TRBV5-1,TRBJ2-1,TRBD1,.,CASSKGQGVVSYNEQFF,TGCGCCAGCAGCAAAGGACAGGGGGTTGTATCCTACAATGAGCAGTTCTTC
TRBV7-8,TRBJ1-2,.,.,CASSLGGGSYGYTF,TGTGCCAGCAGCTTAGGGGGGGGCAGCTATGGCTACACCTTC
TRBV10-1,TRBJ2-5,TRBD2,.,CASSETGLAGGGETQYF,TGCGCCAGCAGTGAGACGGGACTAGCGGGCGGGGGCGAGACCCAGTACTTC
TRBV29-1,TRBJ2-7,TRBD2,.,CSVVGRGYEQYF,TGCAGCGTAGTCGGGAGGGGGTACGAGCAGTACTTC
TRBV19,TRBJ1-2,TRBD1,.,CATRDRGRADSDGYTF,TGTGCCACCCGGGACAGGGGGCGCGCGGACTCTGATGGCTACACCTTC
TRBV11-2,TRBJ1-1,.,few,CASSLGFTRNPEAFF,TGTGCCAGCAGCTTAGGTTTCACTAGGAACCCTGAAGCTTTCTTT
TRBV7-6,TRBJ2-7,.,few,CASSLRAGAGEQYF,TGTGCCAGCAGCCTCCGAGCCGGGGCGGGGGAGCAGTACTTC
TRBV5-8,TRBJ1-1,.,.,CASSLRQGWNTEAFF,TGTGCCAGCAGCTTGCGGCAGGGTTGGAACACTGAAGCTTTCTTT
TRBV6-5,TRBJ2-7,.,.,CASSPTVAYEQYF,TGTGCCAGCAGCCCGACTGTGGCCTACGAGCAGTACTTC
TRBV6-5,TRBJ2-1,TRBD2,few,CASRLAGLNNEQFF,TGTGCCAGCAGACTAGCGGGCCTTAACAATGAGCAGTTCTTC
TRBV18,TRBJ2-7,.,.,CASSSYVVYEQYF,TGTGCCAGCTCAAGCTACGTCGTCTACGAGCAGTACTTC
TRBV11-2,TRBJ1-4,.,few,CASSPVKRGLSEKLFF,TGTGCCAGCAGCCCGGTTAAGAGAGGGTTGAGCGAAAAACTGTTTTTT
TRBV28,TRBJ1-2,.,.,CASTLTSNYGYTF,TGTGCCAGCACCCTGACTTCTAACTATGGCTACACCTTC
TRBV15,TRBJ2-3,.,.,CATSTRGGSDTQYF,TGTGCCACCAGCACCCGCGGAGGATCAGATACGCAGTATTTT
TRBV30,TRBJ2-5,.,once,CAWSPGAKSTQYF,TGTGCCTGGAGCCCTGGGGCGAAGTCGACCCAGTACTTC
TRBV28,TRBJ2-5,TRBD2,.,CASTPSRGLAGEETQYF,TGTGCCAGCACCCCTAGCCGGGGACTAGCGGGGGAAGAGACCCAGTACTTC
TRBV2,TRBJ2-3,.,.,CAGGGQTHDTQYF,TGTGCCGGAGGGGGACAGACACATGATACGCAGTATTTT
TRBV7-2,TRBJ2-7,TRBD1,.,CASSSMSGTGFNEQYF,TGTGCCAGCAGCTCTATGTCCGGGACAGGGTTCAACGAGCAGTACTTC
TRBV5-1,TRBJ2-7,TRBD2,few,CASSFGLAGREQYF,TGCGCCAGCAGCTTTGGACTAGCGGGACGTGAGCAGTACTTC
TRBV6-4,TRBJ2-1,TRBD2,.,CASSDTGLVGGYNEQFF,TGTGCCAGCAGTGACACCGGACTAGTTGGGGGATACAATGAGCAGTTCTTC
TRBV12-5,TRBJ2-7,.,.,CASGLGIGRLGGAYEQYF,TGTGCTAGTGGTTTGGGTATCGGAAGGTTGGGGGGTGCCTACGAGCAGTACTTC